This is a list of T cell receptor beta chains from one sample in a study of shared clonotypes between healthy human individuals. The table came from immunoSEQ multiplex PCR; TCRdb's copy has only in-frame clones and leaves some out. The sample records more than 550,000 clones, roughly 87% being singletons. What was sequenced was memory CD8+ T cells from PBMCs. The receptors come from a man in his late teens or twenties in good health. Some clones in this sample may be carry-over from other donors' samples. Each CDR3 is given with its conserved first and last residue. A D gene is named only where the DNA matches it firmly. Size values are once, few and many counts, or a class for expanded clones, and some rows have none.

size,D,V,length,J,CDR3,DNA
.,.,TRBV19,14,TRBJ1-1,CASSIWRGGPEAFF,TGTGCCAGTAGTATATGGCGGGGAGGTCCTGAAGCTTTCTTT
.,.,TRBV4-1,16,TRBJ1-1,CASSLNPRLTNTEAFF,TGCGCCAGCAGCCTTAACCCCAGGTTAACGAACACTGAAGCTTTCTTT
.,.,TRBV11-2,15,TRBJ2-3,CASSLRGISTDTQYF,TGTGCCAGCAGCTTAAGAGGGATCTCCACAGATACGCAGTATTTT
.,.,TRBV29-1,14,TRBJ2-1,CSVDATRGWDEQFF,TGCAGCGTTGACGCCACAAGGGGGTGGGATGAGCAGTTCTTC
.,.,TRBV10-3,15,TRBJ1-4,CAISEGRQINEKLFF,TGTGCCATCAGTGAAGGGAGGCAGATAAATGAAAAACTGTTTTTT
.,.,TRBV7-7,14,TRBJ2-1,CASSLSRSDNEQFF,TGTGCCAGCAGCTTAAGCCGATCCGACAATGAGCAGTTCTTC
.,.,TRBV19,17,TRBJ2-1,CASSIRVAGYSYNEQFF,TGTGCCAGTAGTATAAGGGTCGCAGGTTACTCCTACAATGAGCAGTTCTTC
.,.,TRBV10-3,16,TRBJ1-5,CAISESGRGPYQPQHF,TGTGCCATCAGTGAGTCGGGGCGAGGCCCATATCAGCCCCAGCATTTT
.,.,TRBV7-2,14,TRBJ2-1,CASSSRLRIYEQFF,TGTGCCAGCAGCTCCCGTTTGAGGATCTATGAGCAGTTCTTC
.,.,TRBV10-1,16,TRBJ2-2,CASSGGPQTGTGELFF,TGCGCCAGCAGTGGCGGGCCCCAAACGGGCACCGGGGAGCTGTTTTTT
.,.,TRBV28,12,TRBJ2-1,CASSLTRSVPFF,TGTGCCAGCAGTTTAACCCGTTCAGTTCCGTTCTTC
.,.,TRBV28,14,TRBJ2-3,CATRVTGRTDTQYF,TGTGCCACCCGAGTGACTGGTAGGACAGATACGCAGTATTTT
.,.,TRBV10-3,15,TRBJ2-3,CAIRAGTLSTDTQYF,TGTGCCATCAGAGCGGGGACACTAAGCACAGATACGCAGTATTTT
.,TRBD2,TRBV28,17,TRBJ2-7,CASSRGTSGTFAYEQYF,TGTGCCAGCAGTAGGGGGACTAGCGGGACCTTCGCCTACGAGCAGTACTTC
once,TRBD2,TRBV25-1,14,TRBJ2-7,CASSDSGNYHEQYF,TGTGCCAGCAGTGATAGCGGGAACTACCACGAGCAGTACTTC
.,TRBD1,TRBV28,14,TRBJ2-2,CACQTGPNTGELFF,TGTGCCTGCCAGACAGGGCCGAACACCGGGGAGCTGTTTTTT
.,.,TRBV5-1,15,TRBJ2-4,CASSRSWGGKNIQYF,TGCGCCAGCAGCCGCTCTTGGGGCGGCAAAAACATTCAGTACTTC
.,.,TRBV18,20,TRBJ1-4,CASSPPTIKRGAWANEKLFF,TGTGCCAGCTCACCACCAACGATAAAACGGGGGGCCTGGGCGAATGAAAAACTGTTTTTT
.,TRBD1,TRBV5-5,12,TRBJ1-2,CASSSGTDGYTF,TGTGCCAGCAGCTCAGGGACAGATGGCTACACCTTC
few,.,TRBV7-9,12,TRBJ1-1,CASRNVNTEAFF,TGTGCCAGCAGGAACGTGAACACTGAAGCTTTCTTT
.,TRBD2,TRBV30,13,TRBJ2-7,CAWRSSGFYEQYF,TGTGCCTGGAGATCTAGCGGGTTCTACGAGCAGTACTTC
.,TRBD1,TRBV10-3,15,TRBJ2-3,CAISLDREVPDTQYF,TGTGCCATCAGCCTGGACAGGGAAGTGCCAGATACGCAGTATTTT
.,.,TRBV5-4,12,TRBJ2-7,CASSLSSNEQYF,TGTGCCAGCAGCTTGTCATCCAACGAGCAGTACTTC
.,TRBD1,TRBV28,19,TRBJ1-1,CASSQSLDREGLRNTEAFF,TGTGCCAGCAGTCAATCCCTGGACAGGGAGGGGTTGAGGAACACTGAAGCTTTCTTT
.,TRBD2,TRBV28,17,TRBJ2-5,CASSSRTSGRFGETQYF,TGTGCCAGCAGTTCTAGGACTAGCGGCCGTTTTGGGGAGACCCAGTACTTC
.,.,TRBV7-2,13,TRBJ2-2,CARGADNTGELFF,TGTGCCCGGGGGGCAGACAACACCGGGGAGCTGTTTTTT
.,.,TRBV9,15,TRBJ1-2,CASSALFGVRDGYTF,TGTGCCAGCAGCGCACTTTTCGGGGTGAGGGACGGCTACACCTTC
.,.,TRBV13,15,TRBJ2-5,CASSLWGHHQETQYF,TGTGCCAGCAGCTTGTGGGGACACCACCAAGAGACCCAGTACTTC
.,.,TRBV7-9,14,TRBJ2-5,CASSQMGNQETQYF,TGTGCCAGCAGCCAGATGGGCAACCAAGAGACCCAGTACTTC
.,.,TRBV28,17,TRBJ1-1,CASNPRMLLTGLTEAFF,TGTGCCAGCAACCCGAGGATGTTGCTAACGGGCTTGACTGAAGCTTTCTTT
.,TRBD2,TRBV27,19,TRBJ2-1,CASSLAASGRIPVGDEQFF,TGTGCCAGCAGTTTGGCCGCTAGCGGGAGGATCCCTGTCGGAGATGAGCAGTTCTTC
.,.,TRBV29-1,14,TRBJ2-3,CSAEGGDRGDTQYF,TGCAGCGCCGAAGGGGGAGATAGAGGAGATACGCAGTATTTT
.,.,TRBV5-1,16,TRBJ2-3,CASSLDGSGGADTQYF,TGCGCCAGCAGCTTGGACGGGAGCGGCGGGGCAGATACGCAGTATTTT
once,TRBD1,TRBV27,14,TRBJ2-7,CASQTLDRVHEQYF,TGTGCCAGCCAGACCCTGGACAGGGTCCACGAGCAGTACTTC
.,TRBD1,TRBV27,16,TRBJ2-7,CASSLAWDRGFYEQYF,TGTGCCAGCAGTTTAGCGTGGGACAGGGGTTTCTACGAGCAGTACTTC
.,.,TRBV10-3,13,TRBJ1-1,CAISDWLNTEAFF,TGTGCCATCAGTGATTGGCTTAACACTGAAGCTTTCTTT
.,.,TRBV11-2,17,TRBJ2-1,CASSLGVSTSSYNEQFF,TGTGCCAGCAGCTTAGGGGTTAGCACGAGCTCCTACAATGAGCAGTTCTTC
.,.,TRBV15,14,TRBJ1-5,CATSRWVADQPQHF,TGTGCCACCAGCAGGTGGGTTGCGGACCAGCCCCAGCATTTT
.,.,TRBV4-2,14,TRBJ1-5,CASSPGGGNQPQHF,TGTGCCAGCAGCCCGGGGGGAGGCAATCAGCCCCAGCATTTT
.,TRBD2,TRBV28,13,TRBJ2-1,CASKGTSGSAQFF,TGTGCCAGCAAAGGGACTAGCGGGAGTGCGCAGTTCTTC
.,TRBD2,TRBV11-3,15,TRBJ2-1,CASSHGLAGVYEQFF,TGTGCCAGCAGCCACGGACTAGCGGGAGTCTATGAGCAGTTCTTC
.,.,TRBV6-6,15,TRBJ2-1,CASSYGTELYNEQFF,TGTGCCAGCAGCTACGGGACGGAACTCTACAATGAGCAGTTCTTC
.,.,TRBV29-1,15,TRBJ2-7,CSVGIGGSSSYEQYF,TGCAGCGTTGGGATTGGGGGATCAAGCTCCTACGAGCAGTACTTC
once,TRBD2,TRBV7-3,14,TRBJ2-7,CASSPGLASDEQYF,TGTGCCAGCAGCCCGGGACTAGCTTCCGACGAGCAGTACTTC
.,.,TRBV14,12,TRBJ1-6,CASSEGYSPLHF,TGTGCCAGCAGCGAGGGGTATTCACCCCTCCACTTT
.,TRBD2,TRBV27,17,TRBJ2-3,CASFSAGGGSWPDTQYF,TGTGCCAGCTTCTCCGCAGGTGGCGGGAGTTGGCCAGATACGCAGTATTTT
.,TRBD2,TRBV11-2,15,TRBJ2-1,CASSSREDENNEQFF,TGTGCCAGCAGCTCTCGGGAGGACGAGAACAATGAGCAGTTCTTC
.,TRBD2,TRBV4-1,15,TRBJ2-7,CASSQDWLAGYEQYF,TGCGCCAGCAGCCAAGATTGGCTAGCGGGCTACGAGCAGTACTTC
.,.,TRBV10-3,15,TRBJ1-2,CAISAPPGIDHGYTF,TGTGCCATCAGTGCCCCTCCCGGGATAGATCATGGCTACACCTTC